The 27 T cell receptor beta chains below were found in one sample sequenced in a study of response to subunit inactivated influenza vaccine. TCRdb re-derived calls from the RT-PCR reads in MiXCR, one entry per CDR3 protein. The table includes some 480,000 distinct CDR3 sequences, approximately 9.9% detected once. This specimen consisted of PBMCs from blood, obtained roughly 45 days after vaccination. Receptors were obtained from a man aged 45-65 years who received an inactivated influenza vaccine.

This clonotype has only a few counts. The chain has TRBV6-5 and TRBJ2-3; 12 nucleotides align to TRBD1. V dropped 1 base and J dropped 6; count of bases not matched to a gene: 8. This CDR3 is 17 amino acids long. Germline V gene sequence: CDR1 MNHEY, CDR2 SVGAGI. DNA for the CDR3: TGTGCCAGCAGTTACTTGCCCGGGACAGGGGGCAGGGATACGCAGTATTTT. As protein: CASSYLPGTGGRDTQYF.

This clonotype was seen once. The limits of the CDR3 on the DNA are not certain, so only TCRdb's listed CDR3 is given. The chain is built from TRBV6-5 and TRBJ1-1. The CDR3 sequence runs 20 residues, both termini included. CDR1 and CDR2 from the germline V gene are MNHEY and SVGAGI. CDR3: CASSPYEAFFGRVGRREAFF.

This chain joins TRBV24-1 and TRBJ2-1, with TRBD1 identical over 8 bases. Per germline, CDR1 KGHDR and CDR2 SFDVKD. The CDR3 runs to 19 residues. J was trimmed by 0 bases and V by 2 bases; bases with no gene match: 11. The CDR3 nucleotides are TGTGCCACCAGTGATTCCCCGGGACAGGCCCGAAGCTCCTACAATGAGCAGTTCTTC. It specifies CATSDSPGQARSSYNEQFF.

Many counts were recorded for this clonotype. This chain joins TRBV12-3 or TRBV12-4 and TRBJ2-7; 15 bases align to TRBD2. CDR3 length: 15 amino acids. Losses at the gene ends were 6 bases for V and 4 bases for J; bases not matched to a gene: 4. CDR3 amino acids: CASSWGTSGGYEQYF. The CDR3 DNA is TGTGCCAGCAGCTGGGGGACTAGCGGGGGGTACGAGCAGTACTTC.

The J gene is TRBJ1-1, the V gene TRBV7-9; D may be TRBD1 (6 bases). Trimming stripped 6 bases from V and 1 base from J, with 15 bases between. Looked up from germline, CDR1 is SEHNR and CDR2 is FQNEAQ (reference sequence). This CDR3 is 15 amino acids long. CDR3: CASRKLGARNTEAFF. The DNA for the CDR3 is TGTGCCAGCAGAAAACTGGGGGCGCGGAACACTGAAGCTTTCTTT.

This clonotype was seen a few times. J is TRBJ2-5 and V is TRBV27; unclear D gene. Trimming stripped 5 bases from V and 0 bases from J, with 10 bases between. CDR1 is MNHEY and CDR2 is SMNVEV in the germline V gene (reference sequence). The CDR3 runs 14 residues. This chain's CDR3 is CASSGIPYQETQYF. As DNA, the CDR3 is TGTGCCAGCAGTGGAATCCCGTACCAAGAGACCCAGTACTTC.

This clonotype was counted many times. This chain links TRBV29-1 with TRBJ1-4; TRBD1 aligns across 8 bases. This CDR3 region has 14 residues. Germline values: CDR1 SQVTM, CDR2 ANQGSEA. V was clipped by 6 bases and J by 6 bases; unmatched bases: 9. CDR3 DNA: TGCAGCGTGGTGACAGGGGCGCTTGATGAAAAACTGTTTTTT. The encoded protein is CSVVTGALDEKLFF.

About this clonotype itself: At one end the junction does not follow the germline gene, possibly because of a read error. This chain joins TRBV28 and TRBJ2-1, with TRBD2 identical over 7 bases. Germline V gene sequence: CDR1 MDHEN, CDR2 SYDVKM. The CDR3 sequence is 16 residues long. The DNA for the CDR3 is TGTGCCAGCAGTTTTTACCATGGGAGGGTCTACAATGAGCAGTCCTTC. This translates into CASSFYHGRVYNEQSF.

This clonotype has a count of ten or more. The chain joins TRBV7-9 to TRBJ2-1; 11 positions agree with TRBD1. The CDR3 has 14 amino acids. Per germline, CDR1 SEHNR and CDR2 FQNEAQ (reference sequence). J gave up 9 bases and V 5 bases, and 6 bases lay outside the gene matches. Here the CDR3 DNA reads TGTGCCAGCAGCCGAGGACAGGGGGCACTTGAGCAGTTCTTC. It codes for CASSRGQGALEQFF. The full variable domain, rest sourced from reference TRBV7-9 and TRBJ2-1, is DTGVSQNPRHKITKRGQNVTFRCDPISEHNRLYWYRQTLGQGPEFLTYFQNEAQLEKSRLLSDRFSAERPKGSFSTLEIQRTEQGDSAMYLCASSRGQGALEQFFGPGTRLTVL.

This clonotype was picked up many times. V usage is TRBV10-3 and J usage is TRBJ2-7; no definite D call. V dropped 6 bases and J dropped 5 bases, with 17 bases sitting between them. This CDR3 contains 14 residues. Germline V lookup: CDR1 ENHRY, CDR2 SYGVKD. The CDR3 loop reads CAISPSPEVDEQYF. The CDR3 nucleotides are TGTGCCATCAGCCCGAGTCCTGAGGTGGACGAGCAGTACTTC.

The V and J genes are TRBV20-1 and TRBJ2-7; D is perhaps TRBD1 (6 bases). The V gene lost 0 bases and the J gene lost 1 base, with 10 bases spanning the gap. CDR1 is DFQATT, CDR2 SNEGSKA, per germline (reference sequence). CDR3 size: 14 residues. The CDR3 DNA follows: TGCAGTGCTAGAGATCAAGACAGGTCCTACGAGCAGTACTTC. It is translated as CSARDQDRSYEQYF.

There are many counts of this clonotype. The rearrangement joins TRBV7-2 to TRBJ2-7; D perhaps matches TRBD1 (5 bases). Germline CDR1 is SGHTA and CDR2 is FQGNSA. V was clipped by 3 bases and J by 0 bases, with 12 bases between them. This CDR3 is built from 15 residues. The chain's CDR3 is CASSFDRTPSYEQYF. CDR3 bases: TGTGCCAGCAGCTTTGATCGGACACCCTCCTACGAGCAGTACTTC.

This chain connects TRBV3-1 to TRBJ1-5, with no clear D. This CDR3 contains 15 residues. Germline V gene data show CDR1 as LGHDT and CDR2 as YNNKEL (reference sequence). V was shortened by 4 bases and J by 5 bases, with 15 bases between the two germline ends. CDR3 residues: CASSLRVPSDQPQHF. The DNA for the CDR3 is TGTGCCAGCAGCCTCCGGGTCCCCTCAGATCAGCCCCAGCATTTT.

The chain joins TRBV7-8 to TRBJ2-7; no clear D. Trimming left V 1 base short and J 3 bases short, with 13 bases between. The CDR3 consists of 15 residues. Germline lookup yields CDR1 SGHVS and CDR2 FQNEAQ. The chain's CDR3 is CASSLDSSRHYEQYF. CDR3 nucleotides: TGTGCCAGCAGCTTAGACTCTTCTCGACACTACGAGCAGTACTTC.

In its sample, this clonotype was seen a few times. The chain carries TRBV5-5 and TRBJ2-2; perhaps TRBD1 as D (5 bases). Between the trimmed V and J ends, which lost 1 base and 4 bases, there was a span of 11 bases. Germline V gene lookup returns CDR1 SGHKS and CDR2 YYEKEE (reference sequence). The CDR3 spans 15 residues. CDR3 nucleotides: TGTGCCAGCAGCTTGCAGCAGGGTCGCACCGGGGAGCTGTTTTTT. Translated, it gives CASSLQQGRTGELFF.

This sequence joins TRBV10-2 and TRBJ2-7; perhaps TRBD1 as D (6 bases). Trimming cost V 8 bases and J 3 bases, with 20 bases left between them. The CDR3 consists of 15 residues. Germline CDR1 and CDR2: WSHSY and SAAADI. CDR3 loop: CASSLGAGVVYEQYF. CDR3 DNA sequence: TGCGCCAGCTCCTTGGGGGCAGGGGTCGTCTACGAGCAGTACTTC.

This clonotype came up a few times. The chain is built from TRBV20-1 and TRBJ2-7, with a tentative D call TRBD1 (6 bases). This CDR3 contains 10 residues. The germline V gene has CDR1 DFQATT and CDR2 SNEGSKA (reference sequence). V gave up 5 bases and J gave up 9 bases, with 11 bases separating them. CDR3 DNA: TGCAGTGCTTCTGGGGGCTCGCAGTACTTC. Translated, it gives CSASGGSQYF.

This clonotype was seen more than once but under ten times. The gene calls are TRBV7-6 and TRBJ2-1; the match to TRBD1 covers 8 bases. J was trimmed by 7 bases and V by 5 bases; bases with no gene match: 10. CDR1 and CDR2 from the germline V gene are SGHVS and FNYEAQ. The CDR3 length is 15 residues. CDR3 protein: CASSQRTGPFNEQFF. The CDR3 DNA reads TGTGCCAGCAGCCAGAGGACAGGGCCATTTAATGAGCAGTTCTTC.

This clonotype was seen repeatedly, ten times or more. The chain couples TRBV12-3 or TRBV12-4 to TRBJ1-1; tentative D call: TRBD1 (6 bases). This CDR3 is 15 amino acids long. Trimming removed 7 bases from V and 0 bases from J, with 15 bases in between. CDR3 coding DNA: TGTGCCAGCATACCGGCGGGACAAATGAACACTGAAGCTTTCTTT. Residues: CASIPAGQMNTEAFF.

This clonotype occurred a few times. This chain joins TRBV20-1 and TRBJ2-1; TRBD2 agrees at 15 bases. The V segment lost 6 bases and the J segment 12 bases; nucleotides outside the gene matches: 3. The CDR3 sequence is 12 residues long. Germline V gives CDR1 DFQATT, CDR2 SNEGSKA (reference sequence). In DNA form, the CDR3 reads TGCAGTGCAGGGACTAGCGGGGGGACGCAGTTCTTC. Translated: CSAGTSGGTQFF.

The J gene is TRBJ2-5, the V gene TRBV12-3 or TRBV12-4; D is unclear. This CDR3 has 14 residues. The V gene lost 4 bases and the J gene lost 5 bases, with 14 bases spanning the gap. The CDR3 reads CASSYPYRGETQYF. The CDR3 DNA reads TGTGCCAGCAGTTATCCGTATCGTGGGGAGACCCAGTACTTC.

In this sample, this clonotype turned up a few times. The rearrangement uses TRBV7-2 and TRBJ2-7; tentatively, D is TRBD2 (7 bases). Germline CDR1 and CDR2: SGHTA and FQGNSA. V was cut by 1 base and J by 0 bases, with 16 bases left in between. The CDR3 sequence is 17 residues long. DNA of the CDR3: TGTGCCAGCAGCTTAGGGGGGGGGCCGCCCTTCTCCTACGAGCAGTACTTC. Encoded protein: CASSLGGGPPFSYEQYF.

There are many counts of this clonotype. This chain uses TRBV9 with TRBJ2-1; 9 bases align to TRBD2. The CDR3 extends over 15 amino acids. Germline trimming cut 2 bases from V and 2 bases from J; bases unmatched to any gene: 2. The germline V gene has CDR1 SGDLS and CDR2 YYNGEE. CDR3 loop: CASSVASGAYNEQFF. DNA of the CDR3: TGTGCCAGCAGCGTGGCTAGCGGGGCCTACAATGAGCAGTTCTTC.

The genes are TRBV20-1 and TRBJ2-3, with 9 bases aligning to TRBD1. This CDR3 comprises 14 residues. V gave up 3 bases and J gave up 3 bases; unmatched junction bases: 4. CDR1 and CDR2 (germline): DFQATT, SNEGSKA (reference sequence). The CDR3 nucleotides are TGCAGTGCTAGGACAGGGGGGAGGACAGATACGCAGTATTTT. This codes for CSARTGGRTDTQYF.

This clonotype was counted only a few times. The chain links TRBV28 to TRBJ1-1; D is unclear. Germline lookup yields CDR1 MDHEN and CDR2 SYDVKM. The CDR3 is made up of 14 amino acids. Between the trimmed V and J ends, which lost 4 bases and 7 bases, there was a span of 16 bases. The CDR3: CASSWAGIPREAFF. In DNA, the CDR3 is TGTGCCAGCAGTTGGGCTGGGATCCCGCGTGAAGCTTTCTTT.

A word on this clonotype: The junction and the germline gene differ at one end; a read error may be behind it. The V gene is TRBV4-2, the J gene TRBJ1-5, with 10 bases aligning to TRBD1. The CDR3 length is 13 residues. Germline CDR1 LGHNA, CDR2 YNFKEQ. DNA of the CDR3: TGTGCCGGCAGCCAGACAGGGGGCCAGCCCCAGCATTTT. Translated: CAGSQTGGQPQHF.

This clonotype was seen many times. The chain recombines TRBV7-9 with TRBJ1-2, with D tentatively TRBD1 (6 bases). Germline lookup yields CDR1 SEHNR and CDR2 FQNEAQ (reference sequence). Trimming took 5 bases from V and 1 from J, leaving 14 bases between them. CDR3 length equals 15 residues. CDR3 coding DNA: TGTGCCAGCAGCCCGACAGGAGGAAGTAACTATGGCTACACCTTC. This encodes CASSPTGGSNYGYTF. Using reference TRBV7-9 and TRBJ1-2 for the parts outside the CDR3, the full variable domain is DTGVSQNPRHKITKRGQNVTFRCDPISEHNRLYWYRQTLGQGPEFLTYFQNEAQLEKSRLLSDRFSAERPKGSFSTLEIQRTEQGDSAMYLCASSPTGGSNYGYTFGSGTRLTVV.